The 32 T cell receptor beta chains listed next were all sequenced from one sample in a study of Ad26.COV2.S vaccination and SARS-CoV-2 variants. Method: immunoSEQ multiplex PCR; TCRdb's copy keeps in-frame clones and lacks some. This repertoire shows approximately 410,000 clones, around 93% found once; its top ten account for roughly 1.7%. Treatment indicated: roughly 20 received Ad26.COV2.S at low or high dose, single or two shots; roughly five received placebo; per-sample allocation not given. Sampling was done on day 63 after the first vaccine or placebo injection. The source was peripheral blood, collected in a trial of Ad26.COV2.S vaccine versus placebo. The receptors were gathered from a person between 18 and 60 years old who received the Ad26.COV2.S COVID-19 vaccine or a placebo.

The chain is built from TRBV3-1 (or the pseudogene TRBV3-2) and TRBJ1-2; TRBD1 matches at 9 bases. CDR1 and CDR2 from the germline V gene are LGHDT and YNNKEL (reference sequence). J was trimmed by 11 bases and V by 3 bases; bases with no gene match: 19. CDR3 size: 17 residues. CDR3 in DNA: TGTGCCAGCAGCCACCGCGGGACAGGGCGCCCTATTTCTACTTACACCTTC. This codes for CASSHRGTGRPISTYTF.

The chain links TRBV19 to TRBJ2-1; the match to TRBD2 covers 7 bases. Per germline, CDR1 LNHDA and CDR2 SQIVND (reference sequence). This CDR3 is 15 amino acids long. The ends lost 4 bases at V and 8 bases at J; junction bases unmatched: 11. This CDR3 reads CASSSLPRAGHEQFF. The DNA of the CDR3 is TGTGCCAGTAGTAGCCTCCCGCGAGCGGGGCATGAGCAGTTCTTC. Based on the CDR3 plus reference TRBV19 and TRBJ2-1, the full variable domain is DGGITQSPKYLFRKEGQNVTLSCEQNLNHDAMYWYRQDPGQGLRLIYYSQIVNDFQKGDIAEGYSVSREKKESFPLTVTSAQKNPTAFYLCASSSLPRAGHEQFFGPGTRLTVL.

The rearrangement uses TRBV6-2 or TRBV6-3 and TRBJ2-7; D may match TRBD1 or TRBD2 (6 bases each). The V and J ends lost 5 bases and 6 bases respectively, with 23 bases between them. In germline, CDR1 is MNHEY, CDR2 SVGEGT. CDR3 length equals 16 residues. The CDR3 DNA reads TGTGCCAGCAGTCCAACCCACGGGACCAAGGGGGGCGAGCAGTACTTC. Amino acids: CASSPTHGTKGGEQYF.

This clone was detected only once. The gene calls are TRBV30 and TRBJ1-2; 11 bases fit TRBD1. Germline loops: CDR1 GTSNPN, CDR2 SVGIG (reference sequence). The CDR3 consists of 13 residues. CDR3 loop: CAHDRGQGAGYTF. For the CDR3, the DNA is TGTGCGCACGACCGAGGACAGGGGGCGGGCTACACCTTC.

V gene TRBV11-3 combines with J gene TRBJ2-2; D may be TRBD1 (6 bases). The germline V gene encodes CDR1 SGHNT and CDR2 YENEEA. This CDR3 contains 14 residues. V was clipped by 2 bases and J by 4 bases, with 8 bases between them. This CDR3 reads CASSLSRGTGELFF. The DNA of the CDR3 is TGTGCCAGCAGCTTATCCAGGGGCACCGGGGAGCTGTTTTTT.

J is TRBJ2-3 and V is TRBV27; D uncertain. V was clipped by 3 bases and J by 1 base, with 14 bases between them. Germline V gene sequence: CDR1 MNHEY, CDR2 SMNVEV (reference sequence). This CDR3 is 16 amino acids long. The CDR3 nucleotides read TGTGCCAGCAGTTTTGGCGCGGCTGGGCGCACAGATACGCAGTATTTT. This translates into CASSFGAAGRTDTQYF.

The chain combines TRBV9 with TRBJ2-1; TRBD2 might be the D (6 bases). Germline-derived CDR1 and CDR2 are SGDLS and YYNGEE. CDR3 size: 13 residues. Trimming stripped 0 bases from V and 6 bases from J, with 7 bases between. CDR3 region: CASSVGDFNEQFF. DNA for the CDR3: TGTGCCAGCAGCGTAGGGGACTTCAATGAGCAGTTCTTC.

This clone was seen a single time. The J gene is TRBJ1-4, the V gene TRBV2, with D possibly being TRBD1 (5 bases). CDR1 and CDR2 from the germline V gene are SNHLY and FYNNEI. The V end was cut by 6 bases, the J end by 7 bases, with 18 bases between. This CDR3 contains 15 residues. The CDR3 is CASRGQPLGGEKLFF. The CDR3 DNA reads as TGTGCCAGCAGAGGACAACCCCTCGGGGGTGAAAAACTGTTTTTT.

This chain links TRBV7-9 with TRBJ2-1, with D perhaps given as TRBD1 or TRBD2 (5 bases each). Looked up from germline, CDR1 is SEHNR and CDR2 is FQNEAQ (reference sequence). The V gene lost 0 bases and the J gene lost 5 bases, with 11 bases spanning the gap. This CDR3 has 15 residues. This CDR3 reads CASSLAGTTDNEQFF. CDR3 bases: TGTGCCAGCAGCTTAGCCGGGACGACCGACAATGAGCAGTTCTTC.

The chain carries TRBV13 and TRBJ2-7, with 16 bases matching TRBD2. The CDR3 runs to 19 residues. J was trimmed by 2 bases and V by 4 bases; bases with no gene match: 11. Germline CDR1 and CDR2: PRHDT and FYEKMQ (reference sequence). CDR3 in amino acids: CASSWPGLAGGATPYEQYF. The CDR3, as DNA: TGTGCCAGCAGCTGGCCGGGACTAGCGGGGGGGGCGACCCCCTACGAGCAGTACTTC.

The chain combines TRBV4-1 with TRBJ2-3, with D possibly being TRBD2 (6 bases). The CDR3 covers 18 residues. Between the trimmed V and J ends, which lost 4 bases and 2 bases, there was a span of 22 bases. The germline CDR1 and CDR2 sequences are MGHRA and YSYEKL. The CDR3 coding sequence is TGCGCCAGCAGCCGCTTGCCGCGGGCCGGGGGACCCACAGATACGCAGTATTTT. It translates to CASSRLPRAGGPTDTQYF.

The V call is TRBV19, the J call TRBJ2-7; 7 positions agree with TRBD1. The CDR3 length is 16 residues. Losses at the gene ends were 8 bases for V and 2 bases for J; bases not matched to a gene: 15. Germline-derived CDR1 and CDR2 are LNHDA and SQIVND (reference sequence). For the CDR3, the DNA is TGTGCCAGTTCCCCCAAATACAGGGGTCTTACCTACGAGCAGTACTTC. Translated, it gives CASSPKYRGLTYEQYF.

The chain joins TRBV19 to TRBJ1-1; the D is unclear. The germline CDR1 and CDR2 sequences are LNHDA and SQIVND (reference sequence). Trimming cost V 2 bases and J 3 bases, with 10 bases left between them. The CDR3 is made up of 14 amino acids. The CDR3: CASSISGQDTEAFF. In DNA, the CDR3 is TGTGCCAGTAGTATAAGTGGGCAGGACACTGAAGCTTTCTTT. Drawing the rest from reference TRBV19 and TRBJ1-1, the complete variable domain is DGGITQSPKYLFRKEGQNVTLSCEQNLNHDAMYWYRQDPGQGLRLIYYSQIVNDFQKGDIAEGYSVSREKKESFPLTVTSAQKNPTAFYLCASSISGQDTEAFFGQGTRLTVV.

V gene TRBV18 combines with J gene TRBJ1-2, with 10 bases identical to TRBD1. The CDR3 covers 17 residues. Germline CDR1 reads KGHSH; CDR2 reads LQKENI. Losses at the gene ends were 3 bases for V and 4 bases for J; bases not matched to a gene: 11. The CDR3 DNA reads TGTGCCAGCTCACCTCTTGGACAGGGGGGACAACCCTATGGCTACACCTTC. Residues: CASSPLGQGGQPYGYTF.

The J gene is TRBJ1-1, the V gene TRBV6-5; the D is unclear. This CDR3 is built from 13 residues. Germline V lookup: CDR1 MNHEY, CDR2 SVGAGI. Trimming cost V 5 bases and J 1 base, with 8 bases left between them. The CDR3 DNA sequence: TGTGCCAGCAGTCGCCGGGGGAACACTGAAGCTTTCTTT. It translates to CASSRRGNTEAFF.

The chain is built from TRBV6-6 and TRBJ2-7, with D hard to call. From germline, CDR1 is MNHNY and CDR2 SVGAGI (reference sequence). The V gene lost 5 bases and the J gene lost 4 bases, with 30 bases spanning the gap. This CDR3 spans 19 amino acids. The CDR3 nucleotides read TGTGCCAGCAGTCCCCCTTTGGAGCCCGGGCCCACCTATCCATACGAGCAGTACTTC. This translates into CASSPPLEPGPTYPYEQYF.

This clone was seen once. This chain uses TRBV13 with TRBJ1-1, with D unresolved. CDR1 and CDR2 (germline): PRHDT, FYEKMQ (reference sequence). CDR3 size: 12 residues. The germline V and J ends were trimmed by 3 bases and 0 bases, with 2 bases remaining between them. The CDR3 protein is CASSLLNTEAFF. In DNA form, the CDR3 reads TGTGCCAGCAGCTTGTTGAACACTGAAGCTTTCTTT.

The chain is built from TRBV5-1 and TRBJ1-2, with TRBD1 as a possible D gene (5 bases). V was trimmed by 4 bases and J by 0 bases, leaving 13 bases between them. The CDR3 consists of 15 residues. The germline gives CDR1 SGHRS, CDR2 YFSETQ. The CDR3, as DNA: TGCGCCAGCAGCCCGTACAGGAGCTCTAACTATGGCTACACCTTC. Translating it yields CASSPYRSSNYGYTF.

The rearrangement uses TRBV4-3 and TRBJ1-6, with TRBD1 matching over 8 bases. CDR1 is LGHNA and CDR2 is YSLEER in the germline V gene. This CDR3 contains 17 residues. Losses at the gene ends were 0 bases for V and 9 bases for J; bases not matched to a gene: 10. CDR3 sequence reads: CASSQDFGRGLGSPLHF. In DNA, the CDR3 is TGCGCCAGCAGCCAAGATTTCGGCAGGGGGCTTGGTTCACCCCTCCACTTT.

The V gene is TRBV28, the J gene TRBJ1-2, with D possibly being TRBD1 (5 bases). V was trimmed by 3 bases and J by 6 bases, leaving 11 bases between them. Per germline, CDR1 MDHEN and CDR2 SYDVKM. The CDR3 spans 13 residues. The CDR3 DNA sequence: TGTGCCAGCAGTTTTAGGGGTTCCGATGGCTACACCTTC. Its protein product is CASSFRGSDGYTF.

The chain recombines TRBV30 with TRBJ2-1; maybe TRBD1 (6 bases). CDR3 size: 13 residues. CDR1 GTSNPN and CDR2 SVGIG come from the germline V gene (reference sequence). Trimming shortened V by 4 bases and J by 3 bases, and 10 bases separated the two germline ends. DNA of the CDR3: TGTGCCTGGACCAGGGGCGGCTACAATGAGCAGTTCTTC. As protein: CAWTRGGYNEQFF.

The table lists this clone with a count of one. V and J are TRBV7-9 and TRBJ2-3, with TRBD2 matching 10 bases. V lost 5 bases and J lost 1; bases outside the gene matches: 9. The germline CDR1 and CDR2 sequences are SEHNR and FQNEAQ (reference sequence). The CDR3 runs 17 residues. CDR3 residues: CASSPMGLAGGTDTQYF. The CDR3 bases are TGTGCCAGCAGCCCAATGGGCCTAGCGGGGGGCACAGATACGCAGTATTTT.

The J gene is TRBJ1-1, the V gene TRBV5-6; 8 nucleotides align to TRBD1. The J segment lost 2 bases and the V segment lost 4 bases, leaving 7 bases of the junction unmatched. CDR3 length: 15 amino acids. Per the germline V gene, CDR1 is SGHDT and CDR2 is YYEEEE. The CDR3 loop reads CASSGQGSLNTEAFF. The CDR3 DNA sequence: TGTGCCAGCAGCGGACAGGGATCCCTAAACACTGAAGCTTTCTTT.

The J gene is TRBJ2-5, the V gene TRBV18; TRBD2 matches 8 bases. The CDR3 has 14 residues. Germline CDR1 reads KGHSH; CDR2 reads LQKENI. Unmatched junction bases numbered 1, after V lost 3 bases and J lost 1 base. The CDR3 sequence: CASSPGTSQETQYF. In DNA form, the CDR3 reads TGTGCCAGCTCACCGGGGACTAGCCAAGAGACCCAGTACTTC.

This rearrangement joins TRBV5-1 to TRBJ1-5; weak D call: TRBD1 (6 bases). The V gene lost 4 bases and the J gene lost 0 bases, with 8 bases spanning the gap. CDR1 is SGHRS and CDR2 is YFSETQ in the germline V gene. The CDR3 has 14 residues. DNA for the CDR3: TGCGCCAGCAGCAGGGACAATAGCAATCAGCCCCAGCATTTT. As protein: CASSRDNSNQPQHF.

The gene calls are TRBV5-1 and TRBJ2-1; 11 positions agree with TRBD2. Unmatched junction bases numbered 3, after V lost 1 base and J lost 9 bases. The CDR3 runs to 14 residues. Germline CDR1 is SGHRS and CDR2 is YFSETQ. This CDR3 reads CASSLTSGGGEQFF. The CDR3 DNA reads as TGCGCCAGCAGCTTGACTAGCGGGGGTGGTGAGCAGTTCTTC.

For the CDR3, the DNA is TGTGCCAGCAGCTTATCTGGGATTCCCGGGGAGCTGTTTTTT. Amino acids: CASSLSGIPGELFF. The chain couples TRBV7-2 to TRBJ2-2; D gene uncertain. Germline lookup yields CDR1 SGHTA and CDR2 FQGNSA. The V end was cut by 2 bases, the J end by 6 bases, with 10 bases between. CDR3 length: 14 residues.

V gene TRBV6-2 or TRBV6-3 combines with J gene TRBJ2-5; a possible D gene is TRBD2 (7 bases). The CDR3 has 15 amino acids. Germline V gene data show CDR1 as MNHEY and CDR2 as SVGEGT. V shed 2 bases and J shed 10 bases, with 20 bases lying between them. The CDR3 sequence: CASSYGAGASSSQYF. CDR3 DNA sequence: TGTGCCAGCAGTTACGGGGCGGGGGCCTCTAGCAGCCAGTACTTC.

This chain links TRBV6-5 with TRBJ1-2; 10 bases agree with TRBD1. The trim removed 6 bases at V and 7 bases at J, leaving 8 bases unmatched. Germline CDR1 is MNHEY and CDR2 is SVGAGI. The length of the CDR3 is 14 residues. CDR3 sequence (DNA): TGTGCCAGCAGGAGGACAGGGGGGCTTCTTGGCTACACCTTC. Amino acid sequence: CASRRTGGLLGYTF.

This chain links TRBV4-1 with TRBJ1-4; 8 bases match TRBD1. From germline, CDR1 is MGHRA and CDR2 YSYEKL. The J segment lost 8 bases and the V segment lost 2 bases, leaving 7 bases of the junction unmatched. The CDR3 spans 15 residues. The CDR3: CASSQPRDRLEKLFF. CDR3 DNA: TGCGCCAGCAGCCAACCACGGGACAGGCTCGAAAAACTGTTTTTT.

The CDR3 sequence is CASSLVRSQPQHF. The CDR3 DNA sequence: TGTGCCAGCAGTTTAGTAAGGAGTCAGCCCCAGCATTTT. The chain links TRBV27 to TRBJ1-5; unclear D gene. CDR3 size: 13 residues. Trimming stripped 2 bases from V and 6 bases from J, with 8 bases between. CDR1 is MNHEY and CDR2 is SMNVEV in the germline V gene (reference sequence).

The rearrangement uses TRBV25-1 and TRBJ2-1, with 8 bases aligning to TRBD1. The CDR3 is 13 amino acids. V lost 6 bases to trimming and J lost 8 bases; unmatched junction nucleotides: 6. CDR1 is MGHDK and CDR2 is SYGVNS in the germline V gene. The CDR3 coding sequence is TGTGCCAGCAGGCAGGGGGCGGTGGATGAGCAGTTCTTC. This translates into CASRQGAVDEQFF.